This T cell receptor (beta chain) was captured in a study of CD8 T cells in ankylosing spondylitis. This clonotype was recorded at least ten times. The target antigen is unknown. TCR beta libraries were made by quantitative 5'-RACE with molecular barcodes. MiXCR, applied by TCRdb to the 5' RACE reads, yields one record per CDR3 protein. The top ten clones hold 9% to 15% of a sample with 130,000 or so distinct CDR3 sequences, approximately 6.8% of them seen once. Germline V gene data show CDR1 as SGHKS and CDR2 as YYEKEE (reference sequence). V lost 4 bases, J lost 4 bases, and 23 bases lay in between. The CDR3 extends over 17 amino acids. Study-level findings and limits: Certain motif variants had earlier appeared in reactive arthritis synovial fluid and blood. As for the disease-linked clones, they showed a CD8+ phenotype and occurred at relatively low frequencies in peripheral blood. Significant enrichment of disease-linked clones was reportedly seen in matched ankylosing spondylitis synovial fluid.

This TCR came from a male donor with ankylosing spondylitis or in good health (not recorded which). The chain has TRBV5-5 and TRBJ1-1; TRBD1 might be the D (6 bases). Sequenced input: blood, either unsorted or a sorted T cell fraction (not recorded which). CDR3 sequence: CASSPGTLKRGGTEAFF. The CDR3 region has the DNA TGTGCCAGCAGCCCCGGGACGCTTAAACGAGGGGGCACTGAAGCTTTCTTT.